A selection of T cell receptor beta chains follows, all from one sample in a study of cytomegalovirus exposure and HLA in healthy donors. Profiling relied on immunoSEQ multiplex PCR, and the TCRdb table lists in-frame clones only, not all of them. Of 170,000 or so clones listed, roughly 80% were seen once; the top ten hold roughly 13%. The sample was PBMCs. These receptors originate from a woman aged 45-65 years in good health and CMV-seropositive. Each CDR3 is given with its conserved first and last residue. Fields, in order: clone size, J gene, V gene, D gene, CDR3 protein, CDR3 DNA. A D gene is named only where the DNA matches it firmly. The size of a clone is reported for some rows only, either as once, few or many, or as a class for expanded clones.

size: -; J: TRBJ2-5; V: TRBV9; D: -; CDR3: CASSVTIVETQYF; DNA: TGTGCCAGCAGCGTTACAATCGTAGAGACCCAGTACTTC
size: -; J: TRBJ2-4; V: TRBV6-6; D: TRBD2; CDR3: CASSAGLAGGWGF; DNA: TGTGCCAGCAGCGCGGGACTAGCGGGGGGATGGGGCTTC
size: -; J: TRBJ2-3; V: TRBV25-1; D: TRBD2; CDR3: CASSESLTSGGTTDTQYF; DNA: TGTGCCAGCAGTGAATCCCTGACTAGCGGGGGGACCACAGATACGCAGTATTTT
size: -; J: TRBJ1-1; V: TRBV4-2; D: TRBD1; CDR3: CASSQTGVGGSKAFF; DNA: TGTGCCAGCAGCCAGACAGGGGTCGGTGGTAGCAAAGCTTTCTTT
size: -; J: TRBJ2-2; V: TRBV7-9; D: TRBD1; CDR3: CSSSLEGQLTGELFF; DNA: TGTTCCAGCAGCCTAGAGGGACAGCTTACCGGGGAGCTGTTTTTT
size: -; J: TRBJ1-5; V: TRBV6-1; D: TRBD1; CDR3: CASTADRPSNQPQHF; DNA: TGTGCCAGCACTGCGGACAGGCCTAGCAATCAGCCCCAGCATTTT
size: few; J: TRBJ2-2; V: TRBV4-1; D: TRBD2; CDR3: CASSQGLASNTGELFF; DNA: TGCGCCAGCAGCCAAGGACTAGCTTCGAACACCGGGGAGCTGTTTTTT
size: -; J: TRBJ2-3; V: TRBV12-5; D: TRBD2; CDR3: CASGFRTSGGASDTQYF; DNA: TGTGCTAGTGGTTTCCGGACTAGCGGGGGGGCGTCAGATACGCAGTATTTT
size: -; J: TRBJ2-2; V: TRBV4-1; D: TRBD2; CDR3: CASSQASGGLRDTGELFF; DNA: TGCGCCAGCAGCCAAGCCTCGGGGGGGTTGAGGGACACCGGGGAGCTGTTTTTT
size: -; J: TRBJ1-1; V: TRBV4-1; D: -; CDR3: CASSATSGITEAFF; DNA: TGCGCCAGCAGCGCTACGTCAGGGATCACTGAAGCTTTCTTT
size: -; J: TRBJ2-2; V: TRBV2; D: -; CDR3: CASRVEGARRELFF; DNA: TGTGCCAGCCGGGTGGAGGGGGCCAGGAGGGAGCTGTTTTTT
size: -; J: TRBJ2-3; V: TRBV19; D: TRBD2; CDR3: CASSIPASGGPQYF; DNA: TGTGCCAGTAGTATTCCGGCTAGCGGGGGCCCTCAGTATTTT
size: -; J: TRBJ2-5; V: TRBV7-9; D: TRBD2; CDR3: CASSLRRLAEETQYF; DNA: TGTGCCAGCAGCTTACGACGACTAGCGGAAGAGACCCAGTACTTC
size: -; J: TRBJ1-1; V: TRBV18; D: -; CDR3: CASSSYRDDGTEAFF; DNA: TGTGCCAGCTCATCATACAGGGATGATGGCACTGAAGCTTTCTTT
size: few; J: TRBJ1-5; V: TRBV18; D: -; CDR3: CASSLGQTNSNQPQHF; DNA: TGTGCCAGCTCACTTGGACAGACCAATAGCAATCAGCCCCAGCATTTT
size: -; J: TRBJ2-7; V: TRBV28; D: TRBD1; CDR3: CASSLRSGTGKDNEQYF; DNA: TGTGCCAGCAGTTTACGCTCCGGGACAGGCAAAGACAACGAGCAGTACTTC
size: once; J: TRBJ2-7; V: TRBV5-1; D: TRBD1; CDR3: CASSKGQGAPEQYF; DNA: TGCGCCAGCAGCAAGGGGCAGGGGGCGCCCGAGCAGTACTTC
size: -; J: TRBJ2-5; V: TRBV7-6; D: -; CDR3: CASSVTGLETQYF; DNA: TGTGCCAGCAGCGTTACAGGGTTGGAGACCCAGTACTTC
size: -; J: TRBJ1-2; V: TRBV5-1; D: TRBD1; CDR3: CASSRATGAYTF; DNA: TGCGCCAGCAGCCGTGCGACAGGGGCCTACACCTTC
size: -; J: TRBJ2-1; V: TRBV5-8; D: TRBD2; CDR3: CASSPGLAGGKQFF; DNA: TGTGCCAGCAGCCCGGGACTAGCGGGGGGGAAACAGTTCTTC
size: -; J: TRBJ1-3; V: TRBV19; D: -; CDR3: CASSIRQGNGNTIYF; DNA: TGTGCCAGTAGTATCCGGCAGGGGAACGGAAACACCATATATTTT
size: once; J: TRBJ2-5; V: TRBV27; D: -; CDR3: CASRPYRVQETQYF; DNA: TGTGCCAGCAGACCCTACAGGGTGCAAGAGACCCAGTACTTC
size: once; J: TRBJ1-5; V: TRBV30; D: -; CDR3: CAWSVSGRQPQHF; DNA: TGTGCCTGGAGTGTATCGGGAAGGCAGCCCCAGCATTTT
size: -; J: TRBJ1-5; V: TRBV30; D: TRBD1; CDR3: CACMGQGGNQPQHF; DNA: TGTGCCTGTATGGGACAGGGGGGGAATCAGCCCCAGCATTTT
size: few; J: TRBJ1-1; V: TRBV30; D: -; CDR3: CAWSVGDFGAFF; DNA: TGTGCCTGGAGTGTAGGGGACTTTGGAGCTTTCTTT
size: once; J: TRBJ1-3; V: TRBV18; D: TRBD1; CDR3: CASQPRDRVRGNTIYF; DNA: TGTGCCAGCCAACCGAGGGACAGGGTTCGTGGAAACACCATATATTTT
size: -; J: TRBJ2-1; V: TRBV2; D: TRBD2; CDR3: CASTSGGRYNEQFF; DNA: TGTGCCAGCACAAGCGGGGGGCGCTACAATGAGCAGTTCTTC
size: -; J: TRBJ1-1; V: TRBV5-1; D: -; CDR3: CASSLTLSRNTEAFF; DNA: TGCGCCAGCAGCTTGACGCTGTCCAGGAACACTGAAGCTTTCTTT